These 22 T cell receptor beta chains originate from one sample sequenced in a study of T cells expressing NK-cell markers. TCRdb re-called the 5' RACE reads; every CDR3 protein appears as one record, without DNA. There are about 190,000 distinct CDR3 sequences in the sample, with roughly a fifth held by the top ten. The specimen was blood T cells: a sorted CD56 or NKG2C T cell subset, CD4+ or CD8+ T cells, or bulk PBMC T cells (not recorded which). Source of these receptors: a man between 18 and 69 years old in good health.

CDR3 sequence reads: CASSYGEGTEQFF. The chain carries TRBV6-5 and TRBJ2-1; TCRdb's assignment of TRBD1 cannot be checked, as there is no DNA. CDR1 is MNHEY and CDR2 is SVGAGI in the germline V gene. The length of the CDR3 is 13 residues.

The chain links TRBV7-2 to TRBJ2-7. CDR3 size: 12 residues. Germline V gene lookup returns CDR1 SGHTA and CDR2 FQGNSA. This chain's CDR3 is CASSLLDTEQYF.

V is TRBV9 and J is TRBJ2-1; TCRdb returns TRBD1, unconfirmable since there is no DNA. The germline V gene has CDR1 SGDLS and CDR2 YYNGEE. The CDR3 extends over 14 amino acids. This chain's CDR3 is CASSVRTEGNEQFF.

This rearrangement joins TRBV11-1 to TRBJ1-2; TCRdb outputs TRBD1, but without DNA this stays unchecked. Germline V CDR1 and CDR2: SGHAT, FQDESV (reference sequence). The CDR3 length is 16 residues. CDR3 loop: CASSPTGTGGVYGYTF.

The chain uses TRBV10-3 and TRBJ2-3; checking the TCRdb D call of TRBD2 is not possible without DNA. Per the germline V gene, CDR1 is ENHRY and CDR2 is SYGVKD. The CDR3 covers 18 residues. The CDR3 loop is CAISERGLAGTRTDTQYF.

The chain recombines TRBV4-1 with TRBJ2-1; lacking DNA, the TRBD2 call made by TCRdb goes unchecked. The CDR3 extends over 15 amino acids. Germline V lookup: CDR1 MGHRA, CDR2 YSYEKL. CDR3 sequence reads: CASSQISGGANEQFF.

The chain carries TRBV11-2 and TRBJ2-5; the D gene TCRdb calls, TRBD2, cannot be checked with no DNA. Looked up from germline, CDR1 is SGHAT and CDR2 is FQNNGV. CDR3 length: 17 amino acids. The CDR3 loop is CASSLEIAGGKQETQYF.

This chain joins TRBV7-8 and TRBJ2-5; TCRdb proposes TRBD2, but this gene call is untestable without DNA. The CDR3 covers 17 residues. The germline CDR1 and CDR2 sequences are SGHVS and FQNEAQ. The CDR3 reads CASSPPLGLAGGETQYF.

This chain connects TRBV10-3 to TRBJ2-7; TCRdb selects TRBD1, and the lack of DNA leaves this call unchecked. CDR3 length: 12 residues. The germline V gene has CDR1 ENHRY and CDR2 SYGVKD. The CDR3 spells CAVDGGAYEQYF.

The chain carries TRBV6-5 and TRBJ1-2. This CDR3 has 14 residues. The germline gives CDR1 MNHEY, CDR2 SVGAGI. Here the CDR3 reads CASSLEGAIYGYTF.

The chain couples TRBV3-1 to TRBJ2-7; the D call of TRBD1 rests on TCRdb alone, since no DNA is present to check it. Germline V gene data show CDR1 as LGHDT and CDR2 as YNNKEL (reference sequence). This CDR3 contains 14 residues. The CDR3 sequence is CASSQEAGVAEQYF.

V gene TRBV12-3 or TRBV12-4 combines with J gene TRBJ1-2; the D call from TCRdb, TRBD1, cannot be confirmed without DNA. The CDR3 is 14 amino acids. CDR3 sequence: CASSPGQGGYGYTF.

The chain employs TRBV7-9 and TRBJ1-2; TCRdb gives TRBD1 as the D gene, but with no DNA this cannot be confirmed. This CDR3 has 15 amino acids. Germline-derived CDR1 and CDR2 are SEHNR and FQNEAQ (reference sequence). The CDR3 sequence: CASSLAPEEGYGYTF.

The V call is TRBV30, the J call TRBJ2-7; TCRdb picks TRBD1, but there is no DNA to check that call. This CDR3 is built from 12 residues. Germline values: CDR1 GTSNPN, CDR2 SVGIG (reference sequence). The CDR3 loop is CAWSPTPGEQYF.

The chain carries TRBV28 and TRBJ2-2; TCRdb's D call of TRBD2 is untestable without DNA. Per germline, CDR1 MDHEN and CDR2 SYDVKM. This CDR3 contains 16 residues. The CDR3 sequence is CASSLLRLANTGELFF. Complete variable domain (other parts from reference TRBV28 and TRBJ2-2): DVKVTQSSRYLVKRTGEKVFLECVQDMDHENMFWYRQDPGLGLRLIYFSYDVKMKEKGDIPEGYSVSREKKERFSLILESASTNQTSMYLCASSLLRLANTGELFFGEGSRLTVL.

V is TRBV27 and J is TRBJ2-7. The CDR3 extends over 13 amino acids. Germline-derived CDR1 and CDR2 are MNHEY and SMNVEV (reference sequence). The CDR3 sequence is CASSLGRVGEQYF.

This chain links TRBV12-3 or TRBV12-4 with TRBJ1-6; TCRdb's D gene call, TRBD1, goes unchecked for lack of DNA. There are 13 residues in the CDR3. This chain's CDR3 is CASRTTGNSPLHF.

The chain recombines TRBV2 with TRBJ1-5. The CDR3 loop spans 16 amino acids. Germline values: CDR1 SNHLY, CDR2 FYNNEI. The CDR3 protein is CASAGWVVTYNQPQHF.

This chain links TRBV29-1 with TRBJ1-1. Germline-derived CDR1 and CDR2 are SQVTM and ANQGSEA. CDR3 length: 13 residues. This CDR3 is CSVGVVGNTEAFF.

The rearrangement links TRBV7-2 to TRBJ1-1; TCRdb calls TRBD1, which cannot be checked without DNA. Germline V lookup: CDR1 SGHTA, CDR2 FQGNSA. This CDR3 has 13 residues. CDR3: CASRGQAGVEAFF.

The chain recombines TRBV2 with TRBJ2-7; with no DNA, the TCRdb D assignment of TRBD1 cannot be verified. The CDR3 extends over 16 amino acids. Looked up from germline, CDR1 is SNHLY and CDR2 is FYNNEI. Here the CDR3 reads CASSDPRDTNSYEQYF.

This chain uses TRBV12-3 or TRBV12-4 with TRBJ2-3; as DNA is missing, the TRBD2 call by TCRdb cannot be tested. The length of the CDR3 is 17 residues. The CDR3 loop reads CASSLLVISGGANTQYF.